What follows is one T cell receptor (beta chain) and its context. This sample is drawn from a study of cytotoxic CD8 clonotypes in ibrutinib-treated CLL. J was trimmed by 3 bases and V by 2 bases; bases with no gene match: 6. CDR3 size: 16 residues. Germline CDR1 MNHEY, CDR2 SMNVEV (reference sequence). Clones were sequenced by immunoSEQ multiplex PCR, and TCRdb holds only the in-frame ones, with some missing. The sample holds some 200,000 clones, about four fifths seen once. This chain joins TRBV27 and TRBJ2-1, with 8 bases identical to TRBD2. The sequenced sample was PBMCs, obtained after 12 months of ibrutinib treatment. This clonotype was obtained from a human donor with chronic lymphocytic leukemia. CDR3 protein: CASSLIRGGLYNEQFF. In nucleotides, the CDR3 is TGTGCCAGCAGTTTAATACGGGGGGGCCTCTACAATGAGCAGTTCTTC.